A selection of T cell receptor beta chains follows, all from one sample in a study of beta chain features in type 1 diabetes. Some clones are missing from TCRdb's copy, which holds only in-frame ones; the method was immunoSEQ multiplex PCR. The data contain about 28,000 clones, 65% of them singletons. The sequencing sample was made of Tregs from blood. The receptors stem from a woman aged 25 to 39 with type 1 diabetes. Both conserved end residues are part of each CDR3. D genes are given only for firm matches. Clone size is stated in some rows and not others, as once, few, many or a class when expanded.

CDR3 DNA | CDR3 protein | J gene | D gene | V gene | clone size
TGTGCCAGCAGCCCGCCGGGGACAGGGGTTTTATACGAGCAGTACTTC | CASSPPGTGVLYEQYF | TRBJ2-7 | TRBD1 | TRBV5-6 | NA
TGTGCCAGCTCACCACTGCGGACAGGGAGGACCTACGAGCAGTACTTC | CASSPLRTGRTYEQYF | TRBJ2-7 | TRBD1 | TRBV18 | NA
TGTGCCTGGAGGACAGGGGATGGCTACACCTTC | CAWRTGDGYTF | TRBJ1-2 | TRBD1 | TRBV30 | NA
TGTGCCAGCAGTTCCCCAGTCATGACTAGCGCGGATGAGCAGTTCTTC | CASSSPVMTSADEQFF | TRBJ2-1 | TRBD2 | TRBV28 | NA
TGTGCCATCAAGCGCAGGGTTTACTCTGGGGCCAACGTCCTGACTTTC | CAIKRRVYSGANVLTF | TRBJ2-6 | NA | TRBV10-3 | NA
TGTGCCAGCAGAAAGACGGGAGAGACCCAGTACTTC | CASRKTGETQYF | TRBJ2-5 | NA | TRBV14 | NA
TGTGCCAGCAGGGAGGTGGAGGACCGACGCTATGGCTACACCTTC | CASREVEDRRYGYTF | TRBJ1-2 | NA | TRBV6-1 | NA
TGTGCCAGCAGCTTATACGGGGGGTACAATGAGCAGTTCTTC | CASSLYGGYNEQFF | TRBJ2-1 | TRBD2 | TRBV7-3 | NA
TGTGCCAGCAGGCGACTAGCGGGGATCACAGATACGCAGTATTTT | CASRRLAGITDTQYF | TRBJ2-3 | TRBD2 | TRBV6-6 | NA
TGCGCCAGCAGCGGGCCGGACACGAGGACTGAAGCTTTCTTT | CASSGPDTRTEAFF | TRBJ1-1 | NA | TRBV5-1 | NA
TGTGCCAGCAGTTATCACCAGTTCTATGGCTACACCTTC | CASSYHQFYGYTF | TRBJ1-2 | NA | TRBV6-6 | NA
TGTGCCAGCAGTGGATTAGCGGGCGTCTCCTACGAGCAGTACTTC | CASSGLAGVSYEQYF | TRBJ2-7 | TRBD2 | TRBV6-5 | NA
TGTGCCAGCATCCGGACAGGGAGCTCCTACGAGCAGTACTTC | CASIRTGSSYEQYF | TRBJ2-7 | TRBD1 | TRBV2 | NA
TGTGCCAGCTCCCAGACAGGGTCCTACGAGCAGTACTTC | CASSQTGSYEQYF | TRBJ2-7 | TRBD1 | TRBV18 | NA
TGTGCCAGTAGTATGTGGGACAGTAATCAGCCCCAGCATTTT | CASSMWDSNQPQHF | TRBJ1-5 | TRBD1 | TRBV19 | few
TGTGCCAGTAGGTCCCAGGGTCCCACCTACGAGCAGTACTTC | CASRSQGPTYEQYF | TRBJ2-7 | NA | TRBV19 | NA
TGTGCCAGCAGTGAAGGCTATTCCACAGATACGCAGTATTTT | CASSEGYSTDTQYF | TRBJ2-3 | NA | TRBV2 | few
TGCGCCAGCAGCTCGGAGGAGAACACTGAAGCTTTCTTT | CASSSEENTEAFF | TRBJ1-1 | NA | TRBV5-1 | NA
TGTGCCAGCAAGGGTTACAGACAGGCAACTAATGAAAAACTGTTTTTT | CASKGYRQATNEKLFF | TRBJ1-4 | NA | TRBV28 | NA
TGTGCCAGCAGCGTAGACGTTGGAACTAGCGACTACGAGCAGTACTTC | CASSVDVGTSDYEQYF | TRBJ2-7 | TRBD2 | TRBV9 | few
TGTGCCAGCAGCTTAGCGGGGGACACTGAAGCTTTCTTT | CASSLAGDTEAFF | TRBJ1-1 | NA | TRBV7-3 | few
TGTGCCAGCAGCGTAGCTACGGGGAACCCTAGCACAGATACGCAGTATTTT | CASSVATGNPSTDTQYF | TRBJ2-3 | NA | TRBV9 | NA
TGTGCCAGCAGTTTATCATCGTTCGGTTCCGGGGAGCTGTTTTTT | CASSLSSFGSGELFF | TRBJ2-2 | NA | TRBV28 | NA
TGTGCCAGCAGAATCACAGGAACTAACACCGGGGAGCTGTTTTTT | CASRITGTNTGELFF | TRBJ2-2 | NA | TRBV11-2 | NA
TGCGCCAGCAGCTGGGGGGGGACAGGTGGGCAGTTTACTGAAGCTTTCTTT | CASSWGGTGGQFTEAFF | TRBJ1-1 | TRBD1 | TRBV5-1 | NA
TGTGCCAGCAGCTTAGGATCAGCCTACAATGAGCAGTTCTTC | CASSLGSAYNEQFF | TRBJ2-1 | NA | TRBV11-2 | NA
TGCGCCAGCAGCCGTGGACAGGGGTATGGCTACACCTTC | CASSRGQGYGYTF | TRBJ1-2 | TRBD1 | TRBV5-1 | NA
TGTGCCAGCAGCGCTAGCGGGAGGGCAGACAATGAGCAGTTCTTC | CASSASGRADNEQFF | TRBJ2-1 | TRBD2 | TRBV5-4 | NA
TGCAGCGTTGAGGGTTCGGGGTTCTACGAGCAGTACTTC | CSVEGSGFYEQYF | TRBJ2-7 | NA | TRBV29-1 | NA
TGTGCCAGCAGTTCGACGAGGGGGTTTGAGCAGTTCTTC | CASSSTRGFEQFF | TRBJ2-1 | NA | TRBV6-6 | NA